This T cell receptor (beta chain) was profiled in a study of technical replicates of blood from a few donors. Trimming took off 4 bases at V and 7 bases at J, with 11 bases between the two ends. Germline V gene lookup returns CDR1 SGHDT and CDR2 YYEEEE. The CDR3 extends over 13 amino acids. Method: immunoSEQ multiplex PCR; TCRdb's copy keeps in-frame clones and lacks some. Of about 85,000 clones detected, approximately 94% appear once; the ten largest clones hold around 0.25%. This clone was recorded only once. The source is a human donor in good health. V is TRBV5-6 and J is TRBJ2-2; no firm D call. Sequences were obtained from T cells isolated from PBMCs. CDR3 loop: CASSRWSGGELFF. As DNA, the CDR3 is TGTGCCAGCAGCCGGTGGTCAGGCGGGGAGCTGTTTTTT.